The 25 T cell receptor beta chains below come from one sample, sequenced in a study of T cell repertoires in cytomegalovirus infection (dated 2019 in TCRdb). The sequencer listed for this sample is Illumina HiSeq 1500. Through fastp at Q25 and MiXCR, TCRdb rebuilt clones from the public reads, retaining in-frame beta chains. Rows are combined by CDR3 protein, so each entry shows the most common genes and DNA. Within this sample are approximately 990,000 distinct CDR3 sequences, with under 40% of them counted one time only. The ten largest clones capture 13% of the sample. The sample's treatment or condition label, decoded: in vitro stimulation with specific CMV peptide epitopes to enrich CMV-specific T cells. Their cognate antigens are unknown. Sample: cultured CD8+ T cells from PBMCs, taken from culture after CMV antigen stimulation. The source of these receptors is a human donor in good health (CMV status not recorded). Some clones in this sample may be carry-over from other donors' samples.

In this sample, this clonotype turned up a few times. The CDR3: CSVEDTRGARELFF. CDR3 sequence (DNA): TGCAGCGTTGAAGATACGCGGGGGGCAAGGGAGCTGTTTTTT. The chain couples TRBV29-1 to TRBJ2-2; 8 nucleotides match TRBD2. The CDR3 has 14 residues. Looked up from germline, CDR1 is SQVTM and CDR2 is ANQGSEA. V trimming: 0 bases; J trimming: 9 bases; junction bases outside the gene matches: 6.

The chain links TRBV27 to TRBJ2-3, with unresolved D. The germline V and J ends were trimmed by 2 bases and 4 bases, with 13 bases remaining between them. Germline V lookup: CDR1 MNHEY, CDR2 SMNVEV (reference sequence). CDR3 length: 15 residues. CDR3 protein: CASSLNRLLPDTQYF. The CDR3 DNA reads as TGTGCCAGCAGTTTAAATCGTCTTTTGCCAGATACGCAGTATTTT.

The chain recombines TRBV15 with TRBJ2-7; possible D gene TRBD2, 5 bases. This CDR3 has 15 residues. CDR1 and CDR2 (germline): LNHNV, YYDKDF (reference sequence). Between the trimmed V and J ends, which lost 0 bases and 3 bases, there was a span of 12 bases. CDR3 loop: CATSRERRISYEQYF. Written as DNA, the CDR3 is TGTGCCACCAGCAGAGAGCGGAGGATTAGCTACGAGCAGTACTTC. Together with reference TRBV15 and TRBJ2-7, the CDR3 gives the full variable domain: DAMVIQNPRYQVTQFGKPVTLSCSQTLNHNVMYWYQQKSSQAPKLLFHYYDKDFNNEADTPDNFQSRRPNTSFCFLDIRSPGLGDTAMYLCATSRERRISYEQYFGPGTRLTVT.

CDR3 in amino acids: CASSSLRGNTGELFF. The CDR3 DNA reads as TGTGCCAGCAGTTCCCTTCGGGGGAACACCGGGGAGCTGTTTTTT. The chain carries TRBV6-2 or TRBV6-3 and TRBJ2-2; D perhaps matches TRBD2 (5 bases). Germline CDR1 MNHEY, CDR2 SVGEGT. This CDR3 is built from 15 residues. V lost 4 bases and J lost 1, with 10 bases in between.

This clonotype was seen only once. The rearrangement joins TRBV6-2 or TRBV6-3 to TRBJ2-3, with D possibly being TRBD1 or TRBD2 (5 bases each). The germline V gene has CDR1 MNHEY and CDR2 SVGEGT. The V gene lost 6 bases and the J gene lost 2 bases, with 12 bases spanning the gap. This CDR3 region has 14 residues. The CDR3, as DNA: TGTGCCAGCAGCCGAAGGGACCTCACAGATACGCAGTATTTT. Protein product: CASSRRDLTDTQYF.

A single count supports this clonotype. The V and J genes are TRBV7-4 and TRBJ2-7; D tentatively reads TRBD1 or TRBD2 (6 bases each). The germline gives CDR1 SGHVT, CDR2 SQSDAQ. V was cut by 4 bases and J by 5 bases, with 15 bases left in between. This CDR3 spans 14 amino acids. The CDR3, as DNA: TGTGCCAGCAGCTCCGGGGGCGCCGTGGACGAGCAGTACTTC. This codes for CASSSGGAVDEQYF. Supplemented by reference TRBV7-4 and TRBJ2-7, the full variable domain reads GAGVSQSPRYKVAKRGRDVALRCDSISGHVTLYWYRQTLGQGSEVLTYSQSDAQRDKSGRPSGRFSAERPERSVSTLKIQRTEQGDSAVYLCASSSGGAVDEQYFGPGTRLTVT.

This clonotype has at least ten counts. The chain recombines TRBV7-6 with TRBJ2-6, with D maybe TRBD1 (6 bases). The CDR3 covers 18 residues. CDR1 is SGHVS and CDR2 is FNYEAQ in the germline V gene. Trimming removed 5 bases from V and 0 bases from J, with 17 bases in between. The CDR3: CASSPRTALYSGANVLTF. CDR3 DNA: TGTGCCAGCAGCCCTCGGACAGCCCTCTACTCTGGGGCCAACGTCCTGACTTTC.

This clonotype was found a few times. The chain carries TRBV6-1 and TRBJ2-1; TRBD1 matches at 8 bases. In germline, CDR1 is MNHNS, CDR2 SASEGT. The CDR3 length is 15 residues. V dropped 7 bases and J dropped 0; count of bases not matched to a gene: 5. The CDR3 bases are TGTGCCAGCACCTCGGGACAGGCCTCCTACAATGAGCAGTTCTTC. Protein sequence: CASTSGQASYNEQFF.

The chain combines TRBV24-1 with TRBJ2-1; TRBD2 aligns across 7 bases. This CDR3 contains 15 residues. Trimming cost V 5 bases and J 0 bases; bases outside gene matches: 3. The germline V gene encodes CDR1 KGHDR and CDR2 SFDVKD. The DNA of the CDR3 is TGTGCCACCAGTGTAACGGGAGGCTCCTACAATGAGCAGTTCTTC. Protein sequence: CATSVTGGSYNEQFF.

This sequence joins TRBV20-1 and TRBJ1-1; D is unresolved. The CDR3 totals 18 residues. The germline CDR1 and CDR2 sequences are DFQATT and SNEGSKA (reference sequence). Trimming took 0 bases from V and 3 from J, leaving 23 bases between them. Here the CDR3 DNA reads TGCAGTGCTAGAGATGAGTGGGAGACCATTTCAAGGGACACTGAAGCTTTCTTT. Amino acid sequence: CSARDEWETISRDTEAFF.

This clonotype has a count of ten or more. This rearrangement joins TRBV7-6 to TRBJ2-2; weak D call: TRBD2 (5 bases). Germline V gene lookup returns CDR1 SGHVS and CDR2 FNYEAQ. The CDR3 loop spans 17 amino acids. Trimming took 4 bases from V and 6 from J, leaving 21 bases between them. The CDR3: CASSSFGLAIRAGELFF. The CDR3 nucleotides are TGTGCCAGCAGCTCCTTTGGACTCGCTATAAGGGCCGGGGAGCTGTTTTTT.

This clonotype appeared a single time. The chain has TRBV4-3 and TRBJ2-6, with no clear D. The CDR3 extends over 15 amino acids. Germline CDR1 LGHNA, CDR2 YSLEER. Trimming cost V 3 bases and J 2 bases, with 8 bases left between them. As DNA, the CDR3 is TGCGCCAGCAGCCAGGGGTCGGCTGGGGCCAACGTCCTGACTTTC. This sequence encodes CASSQGSAGANVLTF.

The chain uses TRBV15 and TRBJ1-5; D gene uncertain. With 0 bases removed from V and 4 bases from J, the gap between germline ends came to 13 bases. The V gene's germline CDR1 is LNHNV and CDR2 YYDKDF (reference sequence). This CDR3 region has 16 residues. Written as DNA, the CDR3 is TGTGCCACCAGCAGAGATATCCCCTCAGAGAATCAGCCCCAGCATTTT. Protein product: CATSRDIPSENQPQHF. The complete variable domain, with remaining parts taken from reference TRBV15 and TRBJ1-5, reads DAMVIQNPRYQVTQFGKPVTLSCSQTLNHNVMYWYQQKSSQAPKLLFHYYDKDFNNEADTPDNFQSRRPNTSFCFLDIRSPGLGDTAMYLCATSRDIPSENQPQHFGDGTRLSIL.

The CDR3 bases are TGTGCCAGTAGTACGGGGACAGTCAACGAGCAGTACTTC. Its translation is CASSTGTVNEQYF. The chain uses TRBV19 and TRBJ2-7; TRBD1 matches 7 bases. The CDR3 totals 13 residues. Germline values: CDR1 LNHDA, CDR2 SQIVND (reference sequence). Trimming took 4 bases from V and 5 from J; bases not matched to a gene: 5.

The genes are TRBV14 and TRBJ1-2; 9 bases map to TRBD1. J was trimmed by 3 bases and V by 4 bases; bases with no gene match: 12. Germline V lookup: CDR1 SGHDN, CDR2 FVKESK. There are 17 residues in the CDR3. Written as DNA, the CDR3 is TGTGCCAGCAGCCGGTACCGAACAGGGGGCGCTGACTATGGCTACACCTTC. It encodes CASSRYRTGGADYGYTF.

The genes are TRBV7-3 and TRBJ1-6, with TRBD1 as a possible D gene (5 bases). Per germline, CDR1 SGHTA and CDR2 FQGTGA. Deletions cut 3 bases from V and 5 bases from J, with 8 bases between. The CDR3 totals 14 residues. Here the CDR3 reads CASSFWGDNSPLHF. CDR3 in DNA: TGTGCCAGCAGCTTTTGGGGGGATAATTCACCCCTCCACTTT.

This chain connects TRBV27 to TRBJ1-6; a weak D match, TRBD1 (6 bases). There are 14 residues in the CDR3. In germline, CDR1 is MNHEY, CDR2 SMNVEV (reference sequence). Trimming cost V 6 bases and J 7 bases, with 13 bases left between them. CDR3 sequence reads: CASRSGANNSPLHF. CDR3 sequence (DNA): TGTGCCAGCAGATCGGGGGCTAACAATTCACCCCTCCACTTT.

The table lists this clonotype with many counts. The chain has TRBV11-2 and TRBJ2-5; TRBD1 aligns across 8 bases. V trimming: 3 bases; J trimming: 4 bases; junction bases outside the gene matches: 13. CDR1 and CDR2 (germline): SGHAT, FQNNGV. CDR3 size: 17 residues. CDR3 region: CASSLRAGGAAVETQYF. The CDR3 coding sequence is TGTGCCAGCAGCTTGAGGGCAGGGGGCGCAGCGGTAGAGACCCAGTACTTC.

The chain recombines TRBV11-2 with TRBJ2-5, with 7 bases that match TRBD2. The germline gives CDR1 SGHAT, CDR2 FQNNGV. The length of the CDR3 is 15 residues. The ends lost 2 bases at V and 5 bases at J; junction bases unmatched: 8. CDR3: CASSLRLAPNETQYF. The CDR3 DNA sequence: TGTGCCAGCAGCTTAAGACTAGCCCCCAATGAGACCCAGTACTTC. The full variable domain, in which reference TRBV11-2 and TRBJ2-5 provide the parts outside the CDR3, is EAGVAQSPRYKIIEKRQSVAFWCNPISGHATLYWYQQILGQGPKLLIQFQNNGVVDDSQLPKDRFSAERLKGVDSTLKIQPAKLEDSAVYLCASSLRLAPNETQYFGPGTRLLVL.

This clonotype has only a few counts. The chain links TRBV2 to TRBJ1-5; the match to TRBD1 covers 7 bases. The germline V gene encodes CDR1 SNHLY and CDR2 FYNNEI. With V trimmed by 5 bases and J by 5 bases, 9 bases remained unmatched. The CDR3 is made up of 15 amino acids. The CDR3 protein is CASSWETGDDQPQHF. The CDR3 DNA sequence: TGTGCCAGCAGTTGGGAAACAGGGGATGATCAGCCCCAGCATTTT.

This chain connects TRBV29-1 to TRBJ2-3; no firm D call. The germline V and J ends were trimmed by 8 bases and 3 bases, with 15 bases remaining between them. The CDR3 loop spans 13 amino acids. Looked up from germline, CDR1 is SQVTM and CDR2 is ANQGSEA. CDR3 residues: CSPVGAETDTQYF. CDR3 DNA: TGCAGCCCCGTAGGTGCGGAGACAGATACGCAGTATTTT.

The gene calls are TRBV18 and TRBJ1-2, with TRBD1 identical over 7 bases. The V segment lost 7 bases and the J segment 2 bases; nucleotides outside the gene matches: 10. The CDR3 contains 15 residues. Germline V CDR1 and CDR2: KGHSH, LQKENI. CDR3 nucleotide sequence: TGTGCCAGCTTTACCTGGGACAGCTCAAACTATGGCTACACCTTC. It codes for CASFTWDSSNYGYTF.

The chain combines TRBV6-2 or TRBV6-3 with TRBJ1-1; 8 bases are shared with TRBD1. Unmatched junction bases numbered 8, after V lost 5 bases and J lost 3 bases. CDR3 length: 15 amino acids. The germline gives CDR1 MNHEY, CDR2 SVGEGT. This CDR3 reads CASSARDRPHTEAFF. CDR3 nucleotide sequence: TGTGCCAGCAGTGCTCGGGACAGGCCTCACACTGAAGCTTTCTTT.

This clonotype was counted at least ten times. V and J are TRBV7-2 and TRBJ2-1, with 7 bases matching TRBD1. The CDR3 sequence is 16 residues long. J lost 3 bases, V lost 5 bases, and 10 bases had no gene match. Per the germline V gene, CDR1 is SGHTA and CDR2 is FQGNSA. In nucleotides, the CDR3 is TGTGCCAGCAGCCCCCCGACAGGGCCTGACTACAATGAGCAGTTCTTC. It translates to CASSPPTGPDYNEQFF.

This clonotype was observed a handful of times. The V call is TRBV28, the J call TRBJ1-1; perhaps TRBD1 as D (5 bases). The ends were cut back, 5 bases at V and 5 bases at J, with 18 bases in the middle. Germline-derived CDR1 and CDR2 are MDHEN and SYDVKM. The CDR3 spans 15 residues. The DNA for the CDR3 is TGTGCCAGCAGTCCGCGTCGGGGGATGAGGACTGAAGCTTTCTTT. Amino acid sequence: CASSPRRGMRTEAFF.